These 30 T cell receptor beta chains originate from one sample sequenced in a study of blood T cells in healthy people across ages. Primed by a sample-barcoded 5' primer and a J-beta primer mix, a second PCR proceeded for about 7 to 11 cycles. TCRdb re-called the 5' RACE reads through MiXCR, storing one row per CDR3 protein. Of 800,000 to 1,300,000 distinct CDR3 sequences listed, approximately 25% are singletons. The sample was also reused in another study, on T cells of mothers and their children.

The sample comprised blood. The receptors were gathered from a girl aged 2-10 years in good health.

The chain uses TRBV12-3 or TRBV12-4 and TRBJ2-1, with a tentative D call TRBD2 (5 bases). The CDR3 covers 11 residues. V lost 5 bases and J 9 bases, leaving 8 bases between the germline ends. DNA of the CDR3: TGTGCCAGCAGTCCGGGATTTGAGCAGTTCTTC. It codes for CASSPGFEQFF.

This clonotype appeared a few times. J is TRBJ2-5 and V is TRBV5-1; perhaps D is TRBD1 or TRBD2 (5 bases each). CDR1 and CDR2 from the germline V gene are SGHRS and YFSETQ. V lost 2 bases to trimming and J lost 3 bases, with 17 bases between them. The CDR3 length is 16 residues. This CDR3 reads CASSLNAGTVEETQYF. CDR3 coding DNA: TGCGCCAGCAGCTTAAATGCCGGGACGGTAGAAGAGACCCAGTACTTC.

This clonotype was detected only a few times. This chain links TRBV6-5 with TRBJ2-1, with a possible D match to TRBD1 (6 bases). The V end lost 6 bases, the J end lost 8 bases, and 14 bases lay between the germline ends. The CDR3 extends over 13 amino acids. Germline loops: CDR1 MNHEY, CDR2 SVGAGI. CDR3 sequence: CASSNTQGDEQFF. As DNA, the CDR3 is TGTGCCAGCAGCAATACACAGGGCGATGAGCAGTTCTTC.

The chain carries TRBV12-3 or TRBV12-4 and TRBJ2-3; a possible D gene is TRBD2 (6 bases). The CDR3 covers 14 residues. Trimming took off 6 bases at V and 1 base at J, with 11 bases between the two ends. The CDR3 nucleotides are TGTGCCAGCAGCACGGGACTTCGCACAGATACGCAGTATTTT. Amino acids: CASSTGLRTDTQYF.

This clonotype was seen a handful of times. This chain uses TRBV15 with TRBJ1-3, with D possibly TRBD1 on 6 matching bases. The CDR3 sequence is 16 residues long. Looked up from germline, CDR1 is LNHNV and CDR2 is YYDKDF (reference sequence). Trimming stripped 3 bases from V and 4 bases from J, with 16 bases between. The CDR3 nucleotides are TGTGCCACCAGCAGGCCCTGGGGGCCGGGGGGAAACACCATATATTTT. Protein: CATSRPWGPGGNTIYF.

The gene calls are TRBV5-1 and TRBJ2-2; maybe TRBD1 (6 bases). Trimming pared 0 bases from V and 3 bases from J, leaving 12 bases between. CDR1 SGHRS and CDR2 YFSETQ come from the germline V gene. There are 16 residues in the CDR3. The CDR3 coding sequence is TGCGCCAGCAGCTTGGTGCCAGGGGAGTACACCGGGGAGCTGTTTTTT. It specifies CASSLVPGEYTGELFF. Based on the CDR3 plus reference TRBV5-1 and TRBJ2-2, the full variable domain is KAGVTQTPRYLIKTRGQQVTLSCSPISGHRSVSWYQQTPGQGLQFLFEYFSETQRNKGNFPGRFSGRQFSNSRSEMNVSTLELGDSALYLCASSLVPGEYTGELFFGEGSRLTVL.

The V and J genes are TRBV5-5 and TRBJ2-5, with TRBD2 as a possible D gene (6 bases). This CDR3 has 16 amino acids. The germline gives CDR1 SGHKS, CDR2 YYEKEE (reference sequence). V was pared by 3 bases and J by 1 base, with 16 bases between. This CDR3 is CASSWGSGSGQETQYF. The CDR3 DNA reads as TGTGCCAGCAGCTGGGGGTCTGGTAGCGGCCAAGAGACCCAGTACTTC.

This clonotype has only a few counts. An end of the junction does not agree with germline; a read error may underlie this. The chain carries TRBV9 and TRBJ2-7; 10 bases map to TRBD2. The CDR3 sequence is 15 residues long. CDR1 and CDR2 from the germline V gene are SGDLS and YYNGEE. Written as DNA, the CDR3 is TGTGCCAGCAGCGTCCACAGCGGGAGGGAGTACGAGCAGCACTTC. Its protein is CASSVHSGREYEQHF.

V and J are TRBV6-5 and TRBJ1-3; no clear D gene. This CDR3 is built from 18 residues. V gave up 1 base and J gave up 1 base, with 17 bases separating them. Germline V gene lookup returns CDR1 MNHEY and CDR2 SVGAGI. In nucleotides, the CDR3 is TGTGCCAGCAGTTACTGGAATGGCGGGGATCCGTCTGGAAACACCATATATTTT. Amino acid sequence: CASSYWNGGDPSGNTIYF.

This clonotype has a handful of counts. The rearrangement uses TRBV5-1 and TRBJ2-1; a possible D gene is TRBD2 (6 bases). Trimming removed 5 bases at V and 0 bases at J, with 18 bases between. The CDR3 contains 17 residues. Germline CDR1 reads SGHRS; CDR2 reads YFSETQ. In DNA, the CDR3 is TGCGCCAGCAGTCTTCTGCCGGGGGAAAGCTCCTACAATGAGCAGTTCTTC. Amino acid sequence: CASSLLPGESSYNEQFF.

The chain is built from TRBV7-8 and TRBJ2-1; D is unresolved. The CDR3 runs 13 residues. Trimming cost V 5 bases and J 5 bases, with 10 bases left between them. Per germline, CDR1 SGHVS and CDR2 FQNEAQ. The CDR3 region is CASSTRPNNEQFF. The CDR3 region has the DNA TGTGCCAGCAGCACCCGACCCAACAATGAGCAGTTCTTC.

V is TRBV4-1 and J is TRBJ2-5; possible D gene TRBD2, 5 bases. The DNA end is a closer match to TRBJ2-1, so the J assignment may be wrong. This CDR3 comprises 17 residues. Germline V CDR1 and CDR2: MGHRA, YSYEKL. As DNA, the CDR3 is TGCGCCAGCAGGGATGGAGTGAAGCGGTCTGGAATGAATGAGCAGTTCTTC. This translates into CASRDGVKRSGMNEQFF.

A few counts support this clonotype. The CDR3 region has the DNA TGTGCCAGCAGTCCCCCGATGCGCGAGCAGTACTTC. Translated: CASSPPMREQYF. The chain has TRBV28 and TRBJ2-7; D ambiguous. This CDR3 is 12 amino acids long. Germline V CDR1 and CDR2: MDHEN, SYDVKM. Trimming left V 5 bases short and J 6 bases short, with 11 bases between.

This chain joins TRBV9 and TRBJ2-7, with D possibly being TRBD2 (5 bases). The J call is uncertain, as TRBJ2-5 better fits the DNA end. CDR3 length: 14 residues. Germline lookup yields CDR1 SGDLS and CDR2 YYNGEE. The CDR3 spells CASSVDGRGETQYF. For the CDR3, the DNA is TGTGCCAGCAGCGTAGATGGGAGAGGCGAGACCCAGTACTTC.

The rearrangement uses TRBV5-1 and TRBJ2-5; tentative D call: TRBD2 (5 bases). The J call could be wrong; TRBJ2-7 is a better fit for the DNA end. CDR1 and CDR2 (germline): SGHRS, YFSETQ. The CDR3 totals 15 residues. The CDR3 is CASSLYGSDSYEQYF. DNA for the CDR3: TGCGCCAGCAGCTTGTATGGTAGCGACTCCTACGAGCAGTACTTC.

The chain employs TRBV24-1 and TRBJ2-7; no reliable D call. In germline, CDR1 is KGHDR, CDR2 SFDVKD. This CDR3 is 14 amino acids long. The ends were cut back, 10 bases at V and 3 bases at J, with 18 bases in the middle. CDR3 region: CATPGLVTNYEQYF. CDR3 sequence (DNA): TGTGCCACTCCAGGATTAGTAACCAACTACGAGCAGTACTTC.

This clonotype turned up a few times. The rearrangement links TRBV6-6 to TRBJ2-6; weak D call: TRBD1 (5 bases). Germline V gene sequence: CDR1 MNHNY, CDR2 SVGAGI (reference sequence). Trimming cost V 2 bases and J 1 base, with 9 bases left between them. The CDR3 spans 16 residues. Here the CDR3 DNA reads TGTGCCAGCAGTTACGAGACAGCGTCTGGGGCCAACGTCCTGACTTTC. This gives the protein CASSYETASGANVLTF.

The chain joins TRBV29-1 to TRBJ2-1; TRBD2 is a possible D gene (6 bases). The CDR3 spans 13 residues. Between the trimmed V and J ends, which lost 3 bases and 7 bases, there was a span of 13 bases. Germline lookup yields CDR1 SQVTM and CDR2 ANQGSEA. In DNA, the CDR3 is TGCAGCGTTGACTTCGCGGGAACAAATGAGCAGTTCTTC. Its translation: CSVDFAGTNEQFF.

J is TRBJ1-2 and V is TRBV6-1, with unresolved D. Germline V gene data show CDR1 as MNHNS and CDR2 as SASEGT. V lost 0 bases to trimming and J lost 8 bases, with 13 bases between them. The CDR3 is 14 amino acids. The CDR3 DNA sequence: TGTGCCAGCAGTGAAGCGCGGTCGGGGAGCGGCTACACCTTC. It encodes CASSEARSGSGYTF.

This clonotype showed up many times. The chain couples TRBV12-3 or TRBV12-4 to TRBJ2-7; TRBD2 is a possible D gene (5 bases). Trimming removed 6 bases at V and 7 bases at J, with 13 bases between. The CDR3 length is 12 residues. CDR3 loop: CASSSSGGEQYF. CDR3 coding DNA: TGTGCCAGCAGCTCATCCGGAGGTGAGCAGTACTTC.

The chain employs TRBV3-1 and TRBJ2-7; 7 bases agree with TRBD2. The CDR3 has 15 amino acids. Germline CDR1 is LGHDT and CDR2 is YNNKEL (reference sequence). With 1 base clipped from V and 3 bases from J, the junction kept 6 bases outside the gene matches. DNA for the CDR3: TGTGCCAGCAGCCAAGGGGCTAGCGGATTCTACGAGCAGTACTTC. Protein product: CASSQGASGFYEQYF.

The chain has TRBV20-1 and TRBJ2-1, with 11 bases aligning to TRBD1. CDR3 length equals 20 residues. Germline loops: CDR1 DFQATT, CDR2 SNEGSKA (reference sequence). V gave up 2 bases and J gave up 2 bases; unmatched junction bases: 17. As DNA, the CDR3 is TGCAGTGCTAGACTACCTGGGACAGGGGGTTCGGGGGGAACCTACAATGAGCAGTTCTTC. It codes for CSARLPGTGGSGGTYNEQFF.

The J gene is TRBJ1-2, the V gene TRBV5-1; D gene ambiguous. Germline V gene sequence: CDR1 SGHRS, CDR2 YFSETQ. The V end was cut by 0 bases, the J end by 1 base, with 4 bases between. The CDR3 consists of 13 residues. CDR3: CASSLGHNYGYTF. CDR3 DNA sequence: TGCGCCAGCAGCTTGGGACATAACTATGGCTACACCTTC.

The chain joins TRBV4-2 to TRBJ1-6; weak D call: TRBD1 (6 bases). Deletions cut 0 bases from V and 7 bases from J, with 10 bases between. CDR1 is LGHNA and CDR2 is YNFKEQ in the germline V gene. This CDR3 is built from 15 residues. In nucleotides, the CDR3 is TGTGCCAGCAGCCAAGAAACAGGGTCCAATTCACCCCTCCACTTT. Translating gives CASSQETGSNSPLHF.

This clonotype was observed a handful of times. The chain recombines TRBV19 with TRBJ1-2; D not certain. Trimming took 1 base from V and 4 from J, leaving 1 base between them. The V gene's germline CDR1 is LNHDA and CDR2 SQIVND (reference sequence). There are 11 residues in the CDR3. CDR3 sequence (DNA): TGTGCCAGTAGTATAGGCTATGGCTACACCTTC. Protein: CASSIGYGYTF.

The chain uses TRBV20-1 and TRBJ2-3; D uncertain. CDR1 and CDR2 (germline): DFQATT, SNEGSKA (reference sequence). The CDR3 extends over 13 amino acids. V was shortened by 4 bases and J by 3 bases, with 11 bases between the two germline ends. CDR3 DNA sequence: TGCAGTGCTACTCCGGCAACGACAGATACGCAGTATTTT. Protein product: CSATPATTDTQYF.

The genes are TRBV7-3 and TRBJ2-3, with TRBD2 as a possible D gene (5 bases). The CDR3 extends over 15 amino acids. Germline CDR1 reads SGHTA; CDR2 reads FQGTGA. Trimming took off 6 bases at V and 2 bases at J, with 15 bases between the two ends. CDR3 in DNA: TGTGCCAGCAGGGAATCGGGATACTCCACAGATACGCAGTATTTT. It encodes CASRESGYSTDTQYF.

This clonotype appeared a few times. V gene TRBV7-9 combines with J gene TRBJ1-3; D gene ambiguous. Trimming removed 2 bases from V and 0 bases from J, with 8 bases in between. This CDR3 contains 15 residues. The germline gives CDR1 SEHNR, CDR2 FQNEAQ (reference sequence). CDR3 DNA sequence: TGTGCCAGCAGCTTATCTCCAGACTCTGGAAACACCATATATTTT. Protein sequence: CASSLSPDSGNTIYF.

The genes are TRBV5-1 and TRBJ2-1; 10 bases match TRBD1. V was clipped by 0 bases and J by 6 bases; unmatched bases: 6. The germline V gene encodes CDR1 SGHRS and CDR2 YFSETQ. The CDR3 is 16 amino acids. The CDR3 region has the DNA TGCGCCAGCAGCTTGGAGGTGGGGACAGGGGTCAATGAGCAGTTCTTC. This translates into CASSLEVGTGVNEQFF.

V gene TRBV29-1 combines with J gene TRBJ2-5; 7 bases line up with TRBD1. Per the germline V gene, CDR1 is SQVTM and CDR2 is ANQGSEA. The CDR3 is 13 amino acids. V was pared by 3 bases and J by 5 bases, with 6 bases of the junction left unmatched. The CDR3 protein is CSVDDRVEETQYF. CDR3 in DNA: TGCAGCGTTGACGACAGGGTGGAGGAGACCCAGTACTTC.